By share of the sample, the clone carrying this T cell receptor beta chain is medium-sized. The data derive from a study of T cell changes during pregnancy in multiple sclerosis. With 7 bases removed from V and 0 bases from J, the gap between germline ends came to 10 bases. Germline V gene sequence: CDR1 SNHLY, CDR2 FYNNEI. CDR3 length: 14 amino acids. Clones were sequenced by immunoSEQ multiplex PCR, and TCRdb holds only the in-frame ones, with some missing. In the table there are about 38,000 clones, around 90% of which are singletons. The material was CD4+ T cells from peripheral blood mononuclear cells, obtained in the second trimester of pregnancy. The receptor's source is a female donor with multiple sclerosis, enrolled in a pregnancy study. The gene calls are TRBV2 and TRBJ2-4, with a tentative D call TRBD2 (5 bases). The CDR3: CASKEALAKNIQYF. The CDR3, as DNA: TGTGCCAGCAAGGAGGCCCTAGCCAAAAACATTCAGTACTTC.